A selection of T cell receptor beta chains follows, all from one sample in a study of blood T cells in healthy people across ages. In TCRdb, the 5' RACE reads were re-called with MiXCR into one record per CDR3 protein. The table records approximately 600,000 distinct CDR3 sequences, under 65% of them present only once. Input material: blood. Receptors originate from a man aged 55 to 69 in good health. Both conserved end residues are part of each CDR3. The D gene is left open where the match is weak. Size tells how often a clone was seen (once, few, many) or the class of an expanded clone, and some rows leave it out.

clone size: NA
CDR3 length: 13
V gene: TRBV12-3/TRBV12-4
J gene: TRBJ2-7
D gene: NA
CDR3 protein: CASRSDSVGEQYF
CDR3 DNA: TGTGCCAGCAGATCTGACAGTGTAGGCGAGCAGTACTTC

clone size: NA
CDR3 length: 18
V gene: TRBV7-9
J gene: TRBJ1-1
D gene: TRBD1
CDR3 protein: CASASRGRGDRENTEAFF
CDR3 DNA: TGTGCCTCGGCCAGCCGAGGCCGGGGGGACAGGGAGAACACTGAAGCTTTCTTT

clone size: few
CDR3 length: 15
V gene: TRBV12-3/TRBV12-4
J gene: TRBJ2-3
D gene: TRBD1
CDR3 protein: CASSLKQGYTDTQYF
CDR3 DNA: TGTGCCAGCAGTTTAAAACAGGGGTACACAGATACGCAGTATTTT

clone size: NA
CDR3 length: 14
V gene: TRBV7-9
J gene: TRBJ2-1
D gene: NA
CDR3 protein: CASPATGYNNEQFF
CDR3 DNA: TGTGCCAGCCCCGCCACAGGGTACAACAATGAGCAGTTCTTC

clone size: NA
CDR3 length: 13
V gene: TRBV5-6
J gene: TRBJ2-7
D gene: NA
CDR3 protein: CASSATGRYEQYF
CDR3 DNA: TGTGCCAGCAGCGCAACAGGGCGGTACGAGCAGTACTTC

clone size: NA
CDR3 length: 16
V gene: TRBV20-1
J gene: TRBJ2-1
D gene: TRBD2
CDR3 protein: CSARPGAGGSYNEQFF
CDR3 DNA: TGCAGTGCTAGGCCAGGAGCGGGGGGTTCCTACAATGAGCAGTTCTTC

clone size: NA
CDR3 length: 12
V gene: TRBV5-6
J gene: TRBJ1-1
D gene: NA
CDR3 protein: CASSFGSRKAFF
CDR3 DNA: TGTGCCAGCAGCTTTGGGAGCAGAAAAGCTTTCTTT

clone size: NA
CDR3 length: 13
V gene: TRBV4-2
J gene: TRBJ2-7
D gene: NA
CDR3 protein: CASSPQPGYEQYF
CDR3 DNA: TGTGCCAGCAGCCCACAGCCGGGGTACGAGCAGTACTTC

clone size: NA
CDR3 length: 15
V gene: TRBV2
J gene: TRBJ2-1
D gene: NA
CDR3 protein: CASSDGGAGRNEQFF
CDR3 DNA: TGTGCCAGCAGTGATGGGGGTGCGGGCCGCAATGAGCAGTTCTTC

clone size: NA
CDR3 length: 14
V gene: TRBV5-6
J gene: TRBJ2-4
D gene: NA
CDR3 protein: CASSFMLSLRGQYF
CDR3 DNA: TGTGCCAGCAGCTTTATGCTAAGTCTACGAGGACAGTACTTC

clone size: NA
CDR3 length: 15
V gene: TRBV29-1
J gene: TRBJ2-3
D gene: TRBD1
CDR3 protein: CSVCPGQGLTDTQYF
CDR3 DNA: TGCAGCGTTTGCCCGGGACAGGGGCTCACAGATACGCAGTATTTT